This entry concerns a single TCR beta chain. The entry originates in a study of blood T cell repertoires in COVID-19. Background on the study: Samples representing acute and convalescent COVID-19 were sourced from the United States, Italy and Spain. T cells, B-cell-depleted T cells, or PBMCs provided the cDNA or gDNA that served as material.

In the original workflow: Reference gene primers were amplified, and this amplification served to estimate nucleated cell counts. Using immunoSEQ multiplex PCR, the repertoire was profiled, and TCRdb retains in-frame clones only, with some absent. Clonal size and the V and J genes are those of that table, whereas D and trimming came from the DNA. The data hold more than 150,000 clones, with 84% observed a single time. What was sequenced was peripheral blood. This receptor was taken from a man younger than 30 with active or convalescent COVID-19.

The CDR3 sequence: CASSQEGHTNEKLFF. The CDR3 coding sequence is TGTGCCAGCAGTCAGGAGGGGCATACTAATGAAAAACTGTTTTTT. The rearrangement joins TRBV2 to TRBJ1-4; maybe TRBD1 (5 bases). Germline V gene data show CDR1 as SNHLY and CDR2 as FYNNEI. V dropped 5 bases and J dropped 2 bases, with 12 bases sitting between them. This CDR3 is built from 15 residues.